This T cell receptor (beta chain) was sequenced in a study of T cells in Graves' hyperthyroidism and ophthalmopathy (dated by TCRdb to between 2018 and 2021). The study in broad terms: Peripheral blood was sampled at the time of initial diagnosis, prior to any treatment. The study also compared thyroid tissue and blood T-cell repertoires from a handful of Graves' hyperthyroidism patients. Following sampling, methimazole starting at 30 mg daily was given to hyperthyroidism patients, and high-dose intravenous methylprednisolone was given to ophthalmopathy patients. An independent validation cohort of around 19 hyperthyroidism patients and approximately 15 patients who later progressed to ophthalmopathy tested prospective prediction of ophthalmopathy. A discovery cohort of about a hundred patients, roughly 43 with Graves' ophthalmopathy and approximately 60 with stable Graves' hyperthyroidism, was used to find distinguishing TCR V-J signatures. For training and testing, the 100 patients in the discovery cohort were randomly divided in a 7:3 ratio. According to the paper, TCR Vbeta CDR3 sequencing was carried out on approximately 140 peripheral blood samples, which came from fewer than 50 ophthalmopathy, roughly 75 hyperthyroidism and roughly 17 progressor patients. The investigation overall reported the following: In validation, progression to ophthalmopathy was predicted by the model with nearly 71% sensitivity and 72.22% specificity, a median of approximately 6.5 months before onset. No statistical method was used to fix the sample size in advance, and group allocation was not hidden from the investigators. Most expanded thyroid clonotypes (frequency above 0.001) were also detected in blood, suggesting blood repertoires may reflect thyroid immune responses. A model built on a 13 V-J signature distinguished ophthalmopathy from stable hyperthyroidism, reaching roughly 88% sensitivity and about 81% specificity in cross-validation and 80%/75% in testing.

A patient counted as having stable Graves' hyperthyroidism if no progression to ophthalmopathy occurred over 18 months of follow-up. The hyperthyroidism patients were between 18 and 65 years old and newly diagnosed, with a disease duration of less than 2 months. The study excluded patients with uncontrolled infections, other autoimmune diseases, pregnancy or lactation. Diagnoses were based on clinical symptoms, serum thyroxine and TRAb, thyroid ultrasound and orbital computed tomography. PBMCs were separated from about 10 ml of fresh peripheral blood using Ficoll-Paque density gradient centrifugation. Total RNA was extracted using Trizol reagent, and RNA quality was assessed on an Agilent 2100 Bioanalyzer. This clonotype was detected ten times or more. The antigen this receptor binds is unknown. The input lacks base qualities; no much larger clone sits a single base away. Amplification of TCR beta CDR3 regions was carried out from RNA transcripts. A first-round RT-PCR of the TCR CDR3 used the HTBI primer set with the Qiagen OneStep RT-PCR kit. Libraries were constructed in a second round of multiplex PCR, after which size selection and purification were performed. Paired-end sequencing of the libraries was performed with 100 bp reads on an Illumina HiSeq2000. Processing in the source paper ran as follows. SOAPnuke was used to process the raw data, throwing out any read that contained adapters or uncalled bases, had a mean Phred below 15, or lacked an exact constant-primer or identifier match. COPE v1.2.5 was used to merge high-quality paired reads, and clonotypes were defined as unique nucleotide sequences. MiTCR v1.1 was used to align the clonotypes against IMGT TRBV, TRBD and TRBJ reference segments. The analysis included only V-J combinations with a frequency above 0.0001, which together covered over 98% of the repertoires. A TCS score was defined as the ratio between F50 (clonal expansion) and ExV (chaos), using BLOSUM62-based TCRdist between CDR3 peptides within each V-J. Welch's t-statistics and random forest reduced roughly 530 V-J features to about 12, which were used in a naive Bayes classifier (R e1071). TCRdb redid the processing of the public reads, applying fastp at Q25 and MiXCR, and retained in-frame beta chains. Records with the same CDR3 protein are collapsed into one entry carrying the most frequent genes and DNA. TCRdb, not the original authors, processed these V and J calls. The sample table shows roughly 630,000 distinct CDR3 sequences, and around a sixth are seen once. Jointly, the top ten make up about 7% of the sample.

This TCR came from a woman between 25 and 40 years old with Graves' hyperthyroidism. Sequencing used blood.

The CDR3 reads CASSQGTSGGPTQYF. The nucleotide sequence reads as follows: TGTGCCAGCAGCCAAGGGACTAGCGGGGGGCCGACCCAGTACTTC. The chain links TRBV3-1 with TRBJ2-5, and 14 junctional nucleotides match TRBD2. Trimmed from V: 1 base; trimmed from J: 7 bases; junction bases lacking a gene match: 2. The CDR1 and CDR2 encoded by the germline V gene (reference sequence) are LGHDT and YNNKEL. The CDR3 goes from the cysteine to the phenylalanine over 15 residues. This entry keeps only the CDR3 DNA: 45 bases, framed from base 1.